This TCR beta chain was retrieved from a study of human T cells and chemical hapten exposure (dated by TCRdb to the early 2020s). For context, the study as a whole: Libraries were combined into a pool for sequencing, and differences in TCR yield between samples came mainly from small differences in library volumes within the pool. The study tracked peripheral blood TCR repertoire changes in vivo during primary and secondary sensitization to the hapten diphenylcyclopropenone (DPC) in alopecia patients. From each blood RNA sample, both TCR alpha and TCR beta chains were sequenced. Study-wide conclusions, independent of this receptor: After repeated subsampling, changes were observed in the strength of the expansion versus patch-test correlation and in the threshold at which the correlation became significant. DPC sensitization did not change the number of TCRs with a frequency above 1 in 1000, and there was no evidence of changes in global repertoire structure.

The library was produced with RACE. Sequencing relied on a NextSeq 500. During library preparation, unique molecular identifiers were attached to individual cDNA molecules so that TCRs could be counted quantitatively and reproducibly. Per the original workflow: A median of about 89,000 TCRs per sample was observed, with a range of about 23,224 to 690,600. The Decombinator software suite was used to annotate V, J and CDR3 in the TCR reads. For the PS versus PT1 abundance plots, all samples were subsampled to the same number of TCRs (28,000). Expanded TCRs were defined as absent before sensitization and observed at least eight times at the 2-week time point. TCRdb took the public reads, trimmed them with fastp at Q25, ran MiXCR for clone calling and kept in-frame beta chains. Duplicate CDR3 protein sequences are folded into a single record with the most common DNA and genes. TCRdb, not the original authors, processed these V and J calls. Counted in this sample were approximately 81,000 distinct CDR3 sequences; approximately 8% of them appeared once. The top ten clones comprise approximately 1.5% of the sample.

From the germline V gene, CDR1 is SGHTA and CDR2 is FQGNSA. Trimmed from V: 9 bases; trimmed from J: 5 bases; junction bases lacking a gene match: 14. From the cysteine up to the phenylalanine, the CDR3 has a length of 15 residues. The only DNA kept is the CDR3, 45 bases in frame from the first base. The time point label of this sample denotes: healthy volunteer bleed at 6 weeks. Unfractionated whole blood was collected in Tempus Blood RNA tubes, and total RNA was extracted from that blood. Roughly five healthy volunteers acted as controls for TCR sequencing and had blood drawn at day 0, 2 weeks and 6 weeks. This clonotype has a handful of counts. Its antigen is unknown. Per-base quality was not reported, and no clone a single base away is much larger than it.

The TCR sequence derives from a male donor in good health. Some clones in this sample may be carry-over from other donors' samples. The V gene is TRBV7-2 and the J gene is TRBJ2-3; 7 central bases correspond to TRBD2. Material: whole blood. The CDR3 sequence is CASAQWREWGDTQYF. Read as DNA, the sequence is TGTGCCAGTGCCCAATGGCGGGAGTGGGGAGATACGCAGTATTTT.